This TCR beta chain was sequenced in a study of technical replicates of blood from several donors (dated by TCRdb to about 2017). Details on this clone: This clone's antigen is unknown. The sample holds no much larger clone one base away, and base qualities are not on file.

V is clipped by 1 base and J by 7 bases, and the sequence between their germline boundaries is 17 bases long. The CDR3 numbers 15 residues from cysteine through phenylalanine. Only the CDR3 part of the read is kept: 45 bases, read in frame from the first base. According to the germline V gene (reference sequence), CDR1 reads SEHNR and CDR2 reads FQNEAQ. The receptor library was made with the immunoSEQ multiplex PCR assay. This is the immuneACCESS table as TCRdb keeps it, with only in-frame sequences that have V and J called. A part of the clones is gone; compared with another copy, unresolved V genes explain less than half, and the rest is unexplained. Within this sample are 50,000 to 65,000 clones, with roughly 90% of them counted one time only. Approximately 4.8% of the sample is taken by the ten largest.

Sequenced material: PBMCs. The receptor chain draws on TRBV7-9 and TRBJ2-7; tentative D gene TRBD2, with 5 bases matching. The source of this sequence is a human donor in good health. Some clones in this sample may be carry-over from other donors' samples. The DNA sequence reads TGTGCCAGCAGCTTAGTAGGTGGGGATTCGGGAGAGCAGTACTTC. It translates to CASSLVGGDSGEQYF.